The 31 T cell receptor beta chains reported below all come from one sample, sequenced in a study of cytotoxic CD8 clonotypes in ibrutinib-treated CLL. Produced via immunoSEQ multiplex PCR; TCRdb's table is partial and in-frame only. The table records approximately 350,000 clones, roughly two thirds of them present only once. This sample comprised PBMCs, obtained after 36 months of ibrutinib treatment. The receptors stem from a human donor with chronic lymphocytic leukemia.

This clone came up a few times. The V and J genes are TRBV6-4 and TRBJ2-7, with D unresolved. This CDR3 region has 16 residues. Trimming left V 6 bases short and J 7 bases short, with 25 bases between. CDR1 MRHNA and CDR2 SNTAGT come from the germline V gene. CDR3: CASSLPPYLHSWEQYF. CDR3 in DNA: TGTGCCAGCAGCCTCCCTCCTTATCTTCACTCGTGGGAGCAGTACTTC.

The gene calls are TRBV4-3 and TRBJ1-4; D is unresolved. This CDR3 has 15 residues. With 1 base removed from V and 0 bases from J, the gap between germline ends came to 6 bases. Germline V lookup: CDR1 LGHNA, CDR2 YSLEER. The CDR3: CASSQVIATNEKLFF. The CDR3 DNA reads TGCGCCAGCAGCCAAGTTATCGCAACTAATGAAAAACTGTTTTTT.

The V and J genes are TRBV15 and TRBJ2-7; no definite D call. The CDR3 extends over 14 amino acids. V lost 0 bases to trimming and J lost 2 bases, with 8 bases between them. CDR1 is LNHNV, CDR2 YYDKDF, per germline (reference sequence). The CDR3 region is CATSREGSTYEQYF. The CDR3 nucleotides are TGTGCCACCAGCAGAGAAGGTTCCACCTACGAGCAGTACTTC.

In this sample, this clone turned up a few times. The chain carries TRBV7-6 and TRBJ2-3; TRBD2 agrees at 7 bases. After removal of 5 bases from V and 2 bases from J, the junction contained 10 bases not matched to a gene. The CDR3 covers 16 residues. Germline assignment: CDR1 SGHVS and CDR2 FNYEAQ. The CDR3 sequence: CASSRGSGALTDTQYF. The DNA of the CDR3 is TGTGCCAGCAGCCGCGGGAGCGGGGCCCTCACAGATACGCAGTATTTT.

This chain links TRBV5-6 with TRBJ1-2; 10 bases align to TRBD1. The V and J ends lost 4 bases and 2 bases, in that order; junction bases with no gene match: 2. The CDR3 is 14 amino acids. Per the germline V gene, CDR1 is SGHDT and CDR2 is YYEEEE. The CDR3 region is CASSQDRGNYGYTF. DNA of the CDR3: TGTGCCAGCAGCCAGGACAGGGGGAACTATGGCTACACCTTC.

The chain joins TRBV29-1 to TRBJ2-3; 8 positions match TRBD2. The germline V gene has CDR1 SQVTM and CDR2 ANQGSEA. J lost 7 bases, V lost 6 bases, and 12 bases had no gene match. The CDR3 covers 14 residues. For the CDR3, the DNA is TGCAGCGTCGTAATCGGGCTAGCGGGTTATACGCAGTATTTT. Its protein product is CSVVIGLAGYTQYF.

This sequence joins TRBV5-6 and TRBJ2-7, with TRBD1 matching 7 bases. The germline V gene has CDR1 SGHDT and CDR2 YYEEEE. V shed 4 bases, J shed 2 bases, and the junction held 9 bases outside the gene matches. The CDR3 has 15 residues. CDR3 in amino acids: CASSIQGWSAYEQYF. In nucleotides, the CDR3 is TGTGCCAGCAGCATACAGGGGTGGTCGGCCTACGAGCAGTACTTC.

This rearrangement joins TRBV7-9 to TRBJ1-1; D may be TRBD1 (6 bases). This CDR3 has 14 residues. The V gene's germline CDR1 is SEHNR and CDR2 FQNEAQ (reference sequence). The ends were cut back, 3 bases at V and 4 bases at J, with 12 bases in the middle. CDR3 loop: CASSFGQGSTEAFF. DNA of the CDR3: TGTGCCAGCAGCTTTGGGCAGGGGTCCACTGAAGCTTTCTTT. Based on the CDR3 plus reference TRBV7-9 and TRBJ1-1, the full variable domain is DTGVSQNPRHKITKRGQNVTFRCDPISEHNRLYWYRQTLGQGPEFLTYFQNEAQLEKSRLLSDRFSAERPKGSFSTLEIQRTEQGDSAMYLCASSFGQGSTEAFFGQGTRLTVV.

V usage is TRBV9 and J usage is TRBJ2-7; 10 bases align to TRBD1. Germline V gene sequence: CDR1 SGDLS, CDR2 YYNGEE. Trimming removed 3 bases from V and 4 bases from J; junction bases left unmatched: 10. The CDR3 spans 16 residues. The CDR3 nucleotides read TGTGCCAGCAGCGCGGATAGGGGACAGGGGAGATACGAGCAGTACTTC. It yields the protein CASSADRGQGRYEQYF.

The CDR3 spells CASSLGAATGGYTF. The CDR3 DNA sequence: TGCGCCAGCAGCTTGGGAGCAGCAACGGGGGGCTACACCTTC. The chain recombines TRBV5-1 with TRBJ1-2; D gene ambiguous. The CDR3 is 14 residues long. Germline CDR1 is SGHRS and CDR2 is YFSETQ. V lost 0 bases to trimming and J lost 8 bases, with 14 bases between them. The entire variable domain, with the rest obtained from reference TRBV5-1 and TRBJ1-2, is as follows: KAGVTQTPRYLIKTRGQQVTLSCSPISGHRSVSWYQQTPGQGLQFLFEYFSETQRNKGNFPGRFSGRQFSNSRSEMNVSTLELGDSALYLCASSLGAATGGYTFGSGTRLTVV.

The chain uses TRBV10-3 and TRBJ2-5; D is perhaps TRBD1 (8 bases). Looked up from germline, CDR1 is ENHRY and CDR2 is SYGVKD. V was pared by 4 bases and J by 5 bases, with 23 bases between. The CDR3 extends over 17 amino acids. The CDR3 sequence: CAISGGLQSGGQETQYF. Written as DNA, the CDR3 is TGTGCCATCAGTGGGGGACTACAATCAGGGGGCCAGGAGACCCAGTACTTC.

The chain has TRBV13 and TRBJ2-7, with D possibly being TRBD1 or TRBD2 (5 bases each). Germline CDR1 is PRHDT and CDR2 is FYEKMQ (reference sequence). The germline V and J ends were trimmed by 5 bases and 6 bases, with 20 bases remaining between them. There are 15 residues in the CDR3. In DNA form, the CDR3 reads TGTGCCAGCAGCGATATGGGGGTGGGTCTTAGCGAGCAGTACTTC. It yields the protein CASSDMGVGLSEQYF.

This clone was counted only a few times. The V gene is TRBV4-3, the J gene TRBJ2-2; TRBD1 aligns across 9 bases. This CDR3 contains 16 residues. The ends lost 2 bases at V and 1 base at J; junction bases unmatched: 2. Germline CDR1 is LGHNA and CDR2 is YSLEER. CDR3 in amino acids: CASSQTDRGNTGELFF. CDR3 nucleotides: TGCGCCAGCAGCCAAACGGACAGGGGGAACACCGGGGAGCTGTTTTTT.

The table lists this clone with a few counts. The CDR3 loop reads CASSRASIGEQYF. In DNA, the CDR3 is TGTGCCAGTAGTAGGGCTAGTATCGGCGAGCAGTACTTC. The rearrangement uses TRBV19 and TRBJ2-7, with D unclear. CDR1 is LNHDA and CDR2 is SQIVND in the germline V gene (reference sequence). The CDR3 loop spans 13 amino acids. V was trimmed by 4 bases and J by 6 bases, leaving 13 bases between them.

The CDR3 DNA reads as TGTGCCAGCAGCCCCCGAGGGGCCCCAGATACGCAGTATTTT. Amino acid sequence: CASSPRGAPDTQYF. The chain employs TRBV9 and TRBJ2-3; TRBD1 or TRBD2 may be the D gene (5 bases each). V lost 4 bases and J lost 4, with 13 bases in between. The CDR3 loop spans 14 amino acids. Per germline, CDR1 SGDLS and CDR2 YYNGEE.

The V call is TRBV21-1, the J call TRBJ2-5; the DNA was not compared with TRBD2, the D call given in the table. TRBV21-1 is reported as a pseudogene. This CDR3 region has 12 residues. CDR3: CASNTGVETQYF. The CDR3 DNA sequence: TGTGCCAGCAACACGGGAGTGGAGACCCAGTACTTC.

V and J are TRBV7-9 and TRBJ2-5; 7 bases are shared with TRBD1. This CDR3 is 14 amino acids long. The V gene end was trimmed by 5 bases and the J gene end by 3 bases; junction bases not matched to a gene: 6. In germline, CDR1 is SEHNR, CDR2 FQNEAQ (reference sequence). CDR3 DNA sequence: TGTGCCAGCAGCCCCGACAGGGCCGAAGAGACCCAGTACTTC. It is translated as CASSPDRAEETQYF.

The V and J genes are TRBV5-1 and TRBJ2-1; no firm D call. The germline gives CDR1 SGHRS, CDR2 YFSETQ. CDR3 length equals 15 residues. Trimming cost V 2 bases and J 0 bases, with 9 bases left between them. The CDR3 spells CASSFPGSSYNEQFF. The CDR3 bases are TGCGCCAGCAGCTTCCCGGGCAGCTCCTACAATGAGCAGTTCTTC. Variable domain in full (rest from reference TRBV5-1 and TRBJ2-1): KAGVTQTPRYLIKTRGQQVTLSCSPISGHRSVSWYQQTPGQGLQFLFEYFSETQRNKGNFPGRFSGRQFSNSRSEMNVSTLELGDSALYLCASSFPGSSYNEQFFGPGTRLTVL.

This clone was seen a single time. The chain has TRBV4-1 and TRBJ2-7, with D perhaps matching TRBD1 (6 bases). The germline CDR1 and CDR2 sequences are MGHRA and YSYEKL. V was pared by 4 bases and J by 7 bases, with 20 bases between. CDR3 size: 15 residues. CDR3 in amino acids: CASSLQQGLPSEQYF. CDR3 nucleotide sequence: TGCGCCAGCAGCCTCCAACAGGGCCTCCCCAGTGAGCAGTACTTC.

This CDR3 is CASWEGLVTDTQYF. CDR3 in DNA: TGTGCCAGCTGGGAGGGACTAGTCACAGATACGCAGTATTTT. The chain is built from TRBV6-6 and TRBJ2-3, with TRBD2 matching 8 bases. The CDR3 runs 14 residues. CDR1 is MNHNY and CDR2 is SVGAGI in the germline V gene (reference sequence). The V and J ends lost 8 bases and 2 bases, in that order; junction bases with no gene match: 6.

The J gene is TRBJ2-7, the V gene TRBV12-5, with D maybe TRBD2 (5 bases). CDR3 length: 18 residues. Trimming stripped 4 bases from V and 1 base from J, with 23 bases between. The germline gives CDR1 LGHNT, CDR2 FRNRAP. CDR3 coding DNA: TGTGCTAGTGGTTGCCCGCAGTCGACCGGACTTCAGTCCTACGAGCAGTACTTC. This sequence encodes CASGCPQSTGLQSYEQYF.

CDR3 in amino acids: CASSEGGAATYEQYF. In nucleotides, the CDR3 is TGTGCCAGCAGTGAAGGTGGGGCAGCCACCTACGAGCAGTACTTC. The V call is TRBV2, the J call TRBJ2-7; D may be TRBD1 (5 bases). Germline-derived CDR1 and CDR2 are SNHLY and FYNNEI. V was cut by 1 base and J by 2 bases, with 12 bases left in between. The CDR3 runs to 15 residues.

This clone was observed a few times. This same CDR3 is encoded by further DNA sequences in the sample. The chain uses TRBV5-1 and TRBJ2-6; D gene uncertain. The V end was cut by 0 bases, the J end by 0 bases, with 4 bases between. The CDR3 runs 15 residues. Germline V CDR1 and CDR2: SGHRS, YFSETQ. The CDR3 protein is CASSLAGSGANVLTF. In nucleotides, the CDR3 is TGCGCCAGCAGCTTGGCCGGCTCTGGGGCCAACGTCCTGACTTTC. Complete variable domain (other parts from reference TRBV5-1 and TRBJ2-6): KAGVTQTPRYLIKTRGQQVTLSCSPISGHRSVSWYQQTPGQGLQFLFEYFSETQRNKGNFPGRFSGRQFSNSRSEMNVSTLELGDSALYLCASSLAGSGANVLTFGAGSRLTVL.

In nucleotides, the CDR3 is TGCGCCAGCAGTAAGACTGGGGCCAACGTCCTGACTTTC. It translates to CASSKTGANVLTF. V gene TRBV5-1 combines with J gene TRBJ2-6; no clear D. Germline CDR1 SGHRS, CDR2 YFSETQ. V dropped 5 bases and J dropped 2 bases, with 5 bases sitting between them. There are 13 residues in the CDR3.

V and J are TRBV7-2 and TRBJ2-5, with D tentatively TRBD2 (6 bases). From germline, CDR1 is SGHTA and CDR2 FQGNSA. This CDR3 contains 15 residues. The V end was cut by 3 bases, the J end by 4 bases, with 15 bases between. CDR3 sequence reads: CASSLEGNRGETQYF. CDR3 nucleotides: TGTGCCAGCAGCTTGGAGGGGAACCGGGGAGAGACCCAGTACTTC.

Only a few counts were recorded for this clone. CDR3 protein: CSALRGTTSGYTF. The CDR3 DNA sequence: TGCAGCGCGTTGAGGGGGACTACCAGCGGTTACACCTTC. The V gene is TRBV29-1, the J gene TRBJ1-2; D is possibly TRBD1 (6 bases). The CDR3 is made up of 13 amino acids. Germline V lookup: CDR1 SQVTM, CDR2 ANQGSEA. V lost 7 bases and J lost 11, with 23 bases in between.

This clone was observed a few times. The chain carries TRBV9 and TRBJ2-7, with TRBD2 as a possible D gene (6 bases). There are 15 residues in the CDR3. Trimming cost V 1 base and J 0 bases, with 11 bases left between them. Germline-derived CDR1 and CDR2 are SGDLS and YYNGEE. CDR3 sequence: CASSVTGGNSYEQYF. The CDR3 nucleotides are TGTGCCAGCAGCGTAACGGGCGGGAACTCCTACGAGCAGTACTTC.

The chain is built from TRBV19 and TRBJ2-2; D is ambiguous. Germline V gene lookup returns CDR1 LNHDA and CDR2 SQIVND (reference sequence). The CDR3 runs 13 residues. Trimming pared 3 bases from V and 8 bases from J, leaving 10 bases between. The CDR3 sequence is CASSISTGGELFF. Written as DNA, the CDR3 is TGTGCCAGTAGTATCTCCACCGGTGGGGAGCTGTTTTTT. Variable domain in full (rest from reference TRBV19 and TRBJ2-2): DGGITQSPKYLFRKEGQNVTLSCEQNLNHDAMYWYRQDPGQGLRLIYYSQIVNDFQKGDIAEGYSVSREKKESFPLTVTSAQKNPTAFYLCASSISTGGELFFGEGSRLTVL.

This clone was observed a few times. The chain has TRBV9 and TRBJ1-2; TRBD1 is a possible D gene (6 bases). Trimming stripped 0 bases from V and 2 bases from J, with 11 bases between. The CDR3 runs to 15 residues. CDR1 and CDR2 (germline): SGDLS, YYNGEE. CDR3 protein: CASSVGTGPNYGYTF. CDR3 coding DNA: TGTGCCAGCAGCGTAGGCACAGGGCCCAACTATGGCTACACCTTC.

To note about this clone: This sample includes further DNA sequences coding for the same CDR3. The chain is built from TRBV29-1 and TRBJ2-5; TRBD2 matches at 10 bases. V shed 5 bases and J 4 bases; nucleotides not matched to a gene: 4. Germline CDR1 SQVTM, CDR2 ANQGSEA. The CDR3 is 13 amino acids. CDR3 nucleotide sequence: TGCAGCGTTAGGACTAGCGGCGGAGAGACCCAGTACTTC. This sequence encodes CSVRTSGGETQYF. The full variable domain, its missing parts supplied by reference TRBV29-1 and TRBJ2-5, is SAVISQKPSRDICQRGTSLTIQCQVDSQVTMMFWYRQQPGQSLTLIATANQGSEATYESGFVIDKFPISRPNLTFSTLTVSNMSPEDSSIYLCSVRTSGGETQYFGPGTRLLVL.

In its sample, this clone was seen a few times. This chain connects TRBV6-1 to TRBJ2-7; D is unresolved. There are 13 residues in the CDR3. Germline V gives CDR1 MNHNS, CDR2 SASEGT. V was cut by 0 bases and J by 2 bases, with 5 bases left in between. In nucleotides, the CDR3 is TGTGCCAGCAGTGAAGCAAACCCCTACGAGCAGTACTTC. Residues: CASSEANPYEQYF.